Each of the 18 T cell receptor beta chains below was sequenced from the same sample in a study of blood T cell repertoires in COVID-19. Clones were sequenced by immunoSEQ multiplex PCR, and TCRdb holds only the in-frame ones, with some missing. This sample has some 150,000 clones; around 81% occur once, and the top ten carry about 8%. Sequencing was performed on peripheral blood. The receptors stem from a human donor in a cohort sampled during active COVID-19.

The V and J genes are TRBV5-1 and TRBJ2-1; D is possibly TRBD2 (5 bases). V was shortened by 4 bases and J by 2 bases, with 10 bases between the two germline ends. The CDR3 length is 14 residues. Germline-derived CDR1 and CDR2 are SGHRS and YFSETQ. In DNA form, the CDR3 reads TGCGCCAGCAGCCAGGAACTAGCCTACAATGAGCAGTTCTTC. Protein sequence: CASSQELAYNEQFF.

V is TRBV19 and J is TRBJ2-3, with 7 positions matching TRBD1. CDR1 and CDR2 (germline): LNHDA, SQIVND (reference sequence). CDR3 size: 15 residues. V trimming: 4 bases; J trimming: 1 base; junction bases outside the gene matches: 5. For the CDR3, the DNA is TGTGCCAGTAGTACCTCAGGGGGAGGCACAGATACGCAGTATTTT. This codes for CASSTSGGGTDTQYF.

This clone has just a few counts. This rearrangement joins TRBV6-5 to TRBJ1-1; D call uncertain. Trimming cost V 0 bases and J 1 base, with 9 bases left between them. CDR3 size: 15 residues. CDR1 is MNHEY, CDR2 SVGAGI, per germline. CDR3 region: CASSYSYEGNTEAFF. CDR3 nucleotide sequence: TGTGCCAGCAGTTACTCGTACGAGGGGAACACTGAAGCTTTCTTT.

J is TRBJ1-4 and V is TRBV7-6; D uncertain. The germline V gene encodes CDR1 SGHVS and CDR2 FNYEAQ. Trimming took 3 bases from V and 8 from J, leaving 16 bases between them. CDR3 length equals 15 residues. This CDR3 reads CASSLRVTVGEKLFF. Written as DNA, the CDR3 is TGTGCCAGCAGCTTGAGGGTTACCGTGGGCGAAAAACTGTTTTTT.

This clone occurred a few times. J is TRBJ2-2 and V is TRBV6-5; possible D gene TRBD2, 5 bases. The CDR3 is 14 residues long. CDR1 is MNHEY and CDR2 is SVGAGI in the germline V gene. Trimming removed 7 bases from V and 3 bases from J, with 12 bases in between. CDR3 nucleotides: TGTGCCAGCACGAGGGTATTGGACACCGGGGAGCTGTTTTTT. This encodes CASTRVLDTGELFF.

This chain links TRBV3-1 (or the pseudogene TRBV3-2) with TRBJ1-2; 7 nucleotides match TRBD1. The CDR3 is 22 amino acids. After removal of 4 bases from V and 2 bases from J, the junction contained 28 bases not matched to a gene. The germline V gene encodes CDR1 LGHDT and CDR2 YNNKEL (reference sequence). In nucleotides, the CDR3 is TGTGCCAGCAGCCTCCACCCTAGGAACCCGACAGGGCGCTCATATAACAACTATGGCTACACCTTC. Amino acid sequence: CASSLHPRNPTGRSYNNYGYTF.

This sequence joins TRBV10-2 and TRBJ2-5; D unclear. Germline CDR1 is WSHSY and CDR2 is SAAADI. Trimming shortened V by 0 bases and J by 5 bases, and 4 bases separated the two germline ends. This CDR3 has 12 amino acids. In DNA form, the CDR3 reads TGCGCCAGCAGTGAGTCGAGTGAGACCCAGTACTTC. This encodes CASSESSETQYF.

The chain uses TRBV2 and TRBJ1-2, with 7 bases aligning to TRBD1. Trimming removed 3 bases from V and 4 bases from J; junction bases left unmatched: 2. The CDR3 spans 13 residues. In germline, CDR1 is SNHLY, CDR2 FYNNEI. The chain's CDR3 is CASSEDRSYGYTF. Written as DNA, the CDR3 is TGTGCCAGCAGTGAGGACAGGAGCTATGGCTACACCTTC.

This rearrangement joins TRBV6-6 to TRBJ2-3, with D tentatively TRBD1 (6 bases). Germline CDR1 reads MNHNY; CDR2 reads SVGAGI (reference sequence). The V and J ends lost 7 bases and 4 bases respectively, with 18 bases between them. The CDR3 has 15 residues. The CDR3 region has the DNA TGTGCCAGCACCCAGGGGCTAGCAAGGGCAGATACGCAGTATTTT. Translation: CASTQGLARADTQYF.

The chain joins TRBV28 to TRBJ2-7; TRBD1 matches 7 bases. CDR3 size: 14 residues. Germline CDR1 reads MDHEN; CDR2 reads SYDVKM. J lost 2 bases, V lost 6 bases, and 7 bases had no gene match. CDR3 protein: CASSPGQAPYEQYF. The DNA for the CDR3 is TGTGCCAGCAGCCCCGGACAGGCCCCCTACGAGCAGTACTTC.

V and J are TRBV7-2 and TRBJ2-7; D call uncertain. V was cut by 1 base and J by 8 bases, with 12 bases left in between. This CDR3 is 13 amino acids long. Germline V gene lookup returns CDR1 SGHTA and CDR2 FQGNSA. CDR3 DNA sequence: TGTGCCAGCAGCTTAGTAGCAGAGGCCAAGCAGTACTTC. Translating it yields CASSLVAEAKQYF.

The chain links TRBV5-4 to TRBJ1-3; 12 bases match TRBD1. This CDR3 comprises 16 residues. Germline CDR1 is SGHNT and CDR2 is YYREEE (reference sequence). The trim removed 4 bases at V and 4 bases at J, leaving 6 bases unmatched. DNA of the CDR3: TGTGCCAGCAGCCTGGGACAGGGGGCATCAGGAAACACCATATATTTT. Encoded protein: CASSLGQGASGNTIYF.

The CDR3 reads CASSLGGGTTDEQFF. The CDR3 DNA sequence: TGTGCCAGCAGCTTAGGCGGTGGGACTACAGATGAGCAGTTCTTC. V and J are TRBV11-3 and TRBJ2-1; 7 positions agree with TRBD2. CDR1 SGHNT and CDR2 YENEEA come from the germline V gene. V shed 1 base, J shed 8 bases, and the junction held 8 bases outside the gene matches. This CDR3 region has 15 residues.

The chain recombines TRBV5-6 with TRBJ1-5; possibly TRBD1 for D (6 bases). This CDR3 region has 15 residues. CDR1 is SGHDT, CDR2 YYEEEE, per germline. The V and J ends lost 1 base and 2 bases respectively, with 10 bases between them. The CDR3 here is CASSLIGGGNQPQHF. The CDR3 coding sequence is TGTGCCAGCAGCTTGATAGGGGGTGGCAATCAGCCCCAGCATTTT.

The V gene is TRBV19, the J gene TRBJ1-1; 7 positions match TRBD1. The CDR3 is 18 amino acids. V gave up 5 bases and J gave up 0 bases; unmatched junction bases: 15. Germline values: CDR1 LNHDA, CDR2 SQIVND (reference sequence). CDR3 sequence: CASSPQRQGRGLNTEAFF. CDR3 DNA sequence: TGTGCCAGTAGTCCCCAACGACAGGGAAGGGGGTTGAACACTGAAGCTTTCTTT. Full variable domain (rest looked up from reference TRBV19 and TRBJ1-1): DGGITQSPKYLFRKEGQNVTLSCEQNLNHDAMYWYRQDPGQGLRLIYYSQIVNDFQKGDIAEGYSVSREKKESFPLTVTSAQKNPTAFYLCASSPQRQGRGLNTEAFFGQGTRLTVV.

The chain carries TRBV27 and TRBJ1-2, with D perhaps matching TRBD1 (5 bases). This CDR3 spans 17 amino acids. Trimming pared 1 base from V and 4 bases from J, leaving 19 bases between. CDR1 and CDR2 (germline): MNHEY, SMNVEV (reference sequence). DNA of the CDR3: TGTGCCAGCAGTTTATACGCGACAGCAAGTTTCTTCTATGGCTACACCTTC. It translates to CASSLYATASFFYGYTF.

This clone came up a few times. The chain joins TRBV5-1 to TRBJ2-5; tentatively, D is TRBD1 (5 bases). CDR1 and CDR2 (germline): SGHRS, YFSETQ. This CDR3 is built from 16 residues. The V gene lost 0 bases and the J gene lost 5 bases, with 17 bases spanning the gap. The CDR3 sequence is CASSLGMARVIETQYF. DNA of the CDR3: TGCGCCAGCAGCTTGGGCATGGCCAGGGTAATTGAGACCCAGTACTTC. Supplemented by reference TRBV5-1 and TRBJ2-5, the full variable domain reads KAGVTQTPRYLIKTRGQQVTLSCSPISGHRSVSWYQQTPGQGLQFLFEYFSETQRNKGNFPGRFSGRQFSNSRSEMNVSTLELGDSALYLCASSLGMARVIETQYFGPGTRLLVL.

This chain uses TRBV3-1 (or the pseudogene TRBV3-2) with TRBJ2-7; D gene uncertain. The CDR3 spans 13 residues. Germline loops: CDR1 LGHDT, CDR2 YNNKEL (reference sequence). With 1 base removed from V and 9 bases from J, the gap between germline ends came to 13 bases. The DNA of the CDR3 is TGTGCCAGCAGCCAAGGCTTCGGAGCCGCGCAGTACTTC. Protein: CASSQGFGAAQYF.